These 27 T cell receptor beta chains were all obtained from the same sample, sequenced in a study of regulatory T cells in long-lasting Graves disease (dated by TCRdb to the early 2020s). This specimen's time point label, interpreted: persistent/refractory GD, antithyroid drugs over 5 years with positive TRAb. RNA was extracted from PBMCs in TRIzol for both TCR sequencing and RNA sequencing. The receptor library was made with multiplex PCR. Instrument on record: Illumina HiSeq 4000. CDR3 regions were amplified by Arm-PCR with iRepertoire HTBI primers to construct TCR beta libraries. In-frame beta chains were kept once TCRdb had trimmed the public reads at Q25 with fastp and called clones with MiXCR. CDR3 protein duplicates are merged, each entry listing the most common genes and DNA. The sample yields 400,000 or so distinct CDR3 sequences; around 20% were counted once. Less than 25% of the sample is in the top ten clones.

This sample comprised peripheral blood mononuclear cells (PBMCs), obtained when the disease was refractory, from a patient treated with antithyroid drugs. Receptors were obtained from a female donor with Graves disease.

The rearrangement uses TRBV30 and TRBJ1-5, with D possibly being TRBD1 (5 bases). Trimming cost V 0 bases and J 6 bases, with 12 bases left between them. Germline CDR1 and CDR2: GTSNPN and SVGIG (reference sequence). CDR3 length: 14 amino acids. The CDR3 loop is CAWSVRGPGQPQHF. CDR3 coding DNA: TGTGCCTGGAGTGTTAGGGGTCCGGGTCAGCCCCAGCATTTT.

This clonotype was found once. V gene TRBV4-3 combines with J gene TRBJ1-1; 10 nucleotides match TRBD1. The CDR3 loop spans 18 amino acids. From germline, CDR1 is LGHNA and CDR2 YSLEER. Trimming removed 0 bases from V and 4 bases from J; junction bases left unmatched: 11. The CDR3 DNA follows: TGCGCCAGCAGCCAAGATCATCGACAGGGGGCGTTGGGCACTGAAGCTTTCTTT. Its translation is CASSQDHRQGALGTEAFF.

The J gene is TRBJ1-6, the V gene TRBV6-1, with D possibly TRBD1 on 5 matching bases. There are 14 residues in the CDR3. Trimming stripped 7 bases from V and 8 bases from J, with 15 bases between. Looked up from germline, CDR1 is MNHNS and CDR2 is SASEGT. The CDR3 DNA is TGTGCCAGCAAGACGGCCGGGGACTATTCACCCCTCCACTTT. This encodes CASKTAGDYSPLHF.

The genes are TRBV28 and TRBJ1-1; 10 bases agree with TRBD1. Germline trimming cut 3 bases from V and 6 bases from J; bases unmatched to any gene: 7. The CDR3 length is 15 residues. Germline assignment: CDR1 MDHEN and CDR2 SYDVKM. The CDR3 nucleotides read TGTGCCAGCAGTTTGGGCGGGACAGGGGTACCTGAAGCTTTCTTT. Residues: CASSLGGTGVPEAFF.

This clonotype was observed a handful of times. This sequence joins TRBV9 and TRBJ2-5; the match to TRBD1 covers 7 bases. Trimming took 4 bases from V and 2 from J; bases not matched to a gene: 8. In germline, CDR1 is SGDLS, CDR2 YYNGEE. This CDR3 has 15 amino acids. The CDR3 DNA sequence: TGTGCCAGCAGCACAGGGACAGCAACTCAAGAGACCCAGTACTTC. It specifies CASSTGTATQETQYF.

This clonotype was seen repeatedly, ten times or more. The chain is built from TRBV12-3 or TRBV12-4 and TRBJ1-2; 7 nucleotides agree with TRBD1. The CDR3 has 13 residues. With V trimmed by 2 bases and J by 4 bases, 1 base remained unmatched. The chain's CDR3 is CASSLQGGYGYTF. The CDR3 nucleotides read TGTGCCAGCAGTTTACAGGGGGGCTATGGCTACACCTTC.

V gene TRBV6-2 or TRBV6-3 combines with J gene TRBJ2-2; TRBD2 matches 9 bases. The length of the CDR3 is 16 residues. The germline V gene encodes CDR1 MNHEY and CDR2 SVGEGT. The V gene end was trimmed by 0 bases and the J gene end by 6 bases; junction bases not matched to a gene: 5. The CDR3 protein is CASSYSGTSLPGELFF. The CDR3 bases are TGTGCCAGCAGTTACTCCGGGACTAGCTTGCCCGGGGAGCTGTTTTTT.

This clonotype was counted between two and nine times. This chain joins TRBV12-3 or TRBV12-4 and TRBJ2-2; TRBD1 might be the D (6 bases). The CDR3 contains 14 residues. V lost 10 bases and J 0 bases, leaving 12 bases between the germline ends. DNA of the CDR3: TGTGCCACCAGGGACACACCGAACACCGGGGAGCTGTTTTTT. It translates to CATRDTPNTGELFF.

This clonotype was found a few times. This chain joins TRBV19 and TRBJ1-6, with TRBD1 identical over 7 bases. Germline V lookup: CDR1 LNHDA, CDR2 SQIVND (reference sequence). There are 15 residues in the CDR3. With V trimmed by 2 bases and J by 10 bases, 8 bases remained unmatched. This CDR3 is CASSIQGDVGSPLHF. The DNA for the CDR3 is TGTGCCAGTAGTATACAGGGGGACGTGGGATCACCCCTCCACTTT.

This clonotype was picked up many times. The rearrangement joins TRBV28 to TRBJ1-2; 9 positions agree with TRBD1. Germline lookup yields CDR1 MDHEN and CDR2 SYDVKM. Trimming at V came to 4 bases and at J to 7 bases, leaving 4 bases not matched to a gene. The CDR3 extends over 13 amino acids. The CDR3 region is CASSYRQGGGYTF. DNA of the CDR3: TGTGCCAGCAGTTATAGACAGGGGGGTGGCTACACCTTC.

The chain is built from TRBV20-1 and TRBJ1-1, with D perhaps matching TRBD1 (6 bases). This CDR3 is built from 15 residues. The germline gives CDR1 DFQATT, CDR2 SNEGSKA (reference sequence). V lost 3 bases to trimming and J lost 2 bases, with 16 bases between them. DNA for the CDR3: TGCAGTGCTAGTACAGATCTAGGGGGAAACACTGAAGCTTTCTTT. This gives the protein CSASTDLGGNTEAFF.

In the case of this clonotype: This may come from a read error, since a much larger clone is one base off. In DNA, the CDR3 is TGTGCCAGCAGCCAAGTTAACGGACCTCAAGAGACCCTGTACTTC. Its translation: CASSQVNGPQETLYF. The chain couples TRBV3-1 to TRBJ2-5; D gene uncertain. The length of the CDR3 is 15 residues. Germline V gene lookup returns CDR1 LGHDT and CDR2 YNNKEL (reference sequence).

The chain couples TRBV20-1 to TRBJ1-2, with a weak D call TRBD1 (5 bases). This CDR3 has 12 residues. Looked up from germline, CDR1 is DFQATT and CDR2 is SNEGSKA (reference sequence). Trimming removed 3 bases at V and 5 bases at J, with 10 bases between. CDR3 coding DNA: TGCAGTGCTAGGGATCGGGGGTATGGCTACACCTTC. This translates into CSARDRGYGYTF.

The CDR3 region is CASSLGPGQDTGELFF. The CDR3, as DNA: TGTGCCAGCAGCTTAGGTCCGGGACAGGACACCGGGGAGCTGTTTTTT. This rearrangement joins TRBV7-9 to TRBJ2-2; 8 positions agree with TRBD1. The V gene's germline CDR1 is SEHNR and CDR2 FQNEAQ (reference sequence). The CDR3 has 16 amino acids. The ends lost 1 base at V and 3 bases at J; junction bases unmatched: 4.

This clonotype has at least ten counts. This chain uses TRBV28 with TRBJ1-1; D remains unclear. This CDR3 spans 11 amino acids. Looked up from germline, CDR1 is MDHEN and CDR2 is SYDVKM. V was clipped by 3 bases and J by 5 bases, with 4 bases between them. The CDR3 sequence: CASSFATEAFF. The CDR3 DNA follows: TGTGCCAGCAGTTTCGCTACTGAAGCTTTCTTT.

Ten or more counts support this clonotype. The V gene is TRBV11-2, the J gene TRBJ2-7; 8 positions agree with TRBD2. CDR1 is SGHAT, CDR2 FQNNGV, per germline. J gave up 2 bases and V 6 bases, and 9 bases lay outside the gene matches. The CDR3 totals 15 residues. The CDR3 coding sequence is TGTGCCAGCAGACTGGGACTAGTTGGCCCCTACGAGCAGTACTTC. Amino acid sequence: CASRLGLVGPYEQYF. Full variable domain (rest looked up from reference TRBV11-2 and TRBJ2-7): EAGVAQSPRYKIIEKRQSVAFWCNPISGHATLYWYQQILGQGPKLLIQFQNNGVVDDSQLPKDRFSAERLKGVDSTLKIQPAKLEDSAVYLCASRLGLVGPYEQYFGPGTRLTVT.

The gene calls are TRBV5-4 and TRBJ2-5; D is unresolved. This CDR3 comprises 13 residues. The V gene lost 5 bases and the J gene lost 5 bases, with 13 bases spanning the gap. CDR1 is SGHNT and CDR2 is YYREEE in the germline V gene (reference sequence). CDR3 nucleotide sequence: TGTGCCAGCAGGATAATTGGCAGTGAGACCCAGTACTTC. This gives the protein CASRIIGSETQYF.

This clonotype was observed a handful of times. The rearrangement joins TRBV20-1 to TRBJ1-5, with D uncertain. Germline V lookup: CDR1 DFQATT, CDR2 SNEGSKA (reference sequence). Trimming took off 3 bases at V and 6 bases at J, with 9 bases between the two ends. The CDR3 is made up of 12 amino acids. In DNA form, the CDR3 reads TGCAGTGCTAGCCCAGGTGGTCAGCCCCAGCATTTT. It specifies CSASPGGQPQHF.

The chain has TRBV12-3 or TRBV12-4 and TRBJ1-5, with D perhaps TRBD1 (5 bases). Between the trimmed V and J ends, which lost 7 bases and 4 bases, there was a span of 20 bases. The CDR3 runs to 16 residues. The CDR3 region is CASTSPGQGGNQPQHF. For the CDR3, the DNA is TGTGCCAGCACCTCCCCCGGGCAGGGTGGTAATCAGCCCCAGCATTTT.

This clonotype occurred a few times. The rearrangement uses TRBV19 and TRBJ1-5; the D is unclear. This CDR3 is 13 amino acids long. V shed 11 bases and J shed 3 bases, with 14 bases lying between them. Germline CDR1 LNHDA, CDR2 SQIVND (reference sequence). CDR3 in amino acids: CASNRGFNQPQHF. In DNA, the CDR3 is TGTGCCTCCAACCGGGGTTTCAATCAGCCCCAGCATTTT.

Comment on this clonotype: This may arise from a read error, as a much more abundant clone is one base away. The V gene is TRBV2, the J gene TRBJ1-2; 8 bases line up with TRBD1. With V trimmed by 9 bases and J by 7 bases, 16 bases remained unmatched. The germline V gene encodes CDR1 SNHLY and CDR2 FYNNEI. The CDR3 runs to 15 residues. The CDR3 region is CASVNPGGAVGGYTF. The CDR3 DNA follows: TGTGCCAGTGTAAACCCAGGGGGCGCGGTCGGTGGCTACACCTTC.

This clonotype was found a few times. The chain joins TRBV29-1 to TRBJ1-1, with D unresolved. The CDR3 runs to 13 residues. CDR1 is SQVTM, CDR2 ANQGSEA, per germline. Trimming stripped 7 bases from V and 1 base from J, with 13 bases between. The CDR3 region has the DNA TGCAGCGAAAGAGGGTCGGGGAACACTGAAGCTTTCTTT. It is translated as CSERGSGNTEAFF. Variable domain in full (rest from reference TRBV29-1 and TRBJ1-1): SAVISQKPSRDICQRGTSLTIQCQVDSQVTMMFWYRQQPGQSLTLIATANQGSEATYESGFVIDKFPISRPNLTFSTLTVSNMSPEDSSIYLCSERGSGNTEAFFGQGTRLTVV.

This clonotype was counted only a few times. This chain links TRBV9 with TRBJ2-5, with 16 bases identical to TRBD2. The CDR3 spans 17 residues. Trimming cost V 4 bases and J 2 bases; bases outside gene matches: 5. Germline V gene lookup returns CDR1 SGDLS and CDR2 YYNGEE. This chain's CDR3 is CASSLGLAGGAQETQYF. CDR3 nucleotides: TGTGCCAGCAGCTTGGGACTAGCGGGGGGGGCACAAGAGACCCAGTACTTC.

Comments on this clonotype: A clone one base away is much larger, so this may be a read error. The chain links TRBV7-9 to TRBJ2-4; perhaps TRBD2 as D (9 bases). CDR1 is SEHNR and CDR2 is FQNEAQ in the germline V gene (reference sequence). This CDR3 has 16 amino acids. DNA of the CDR3: TGTGCCAGCAGCCTCGGACAGGGACTAGCCAAAAACATTCGGTACTTC. This translates into CASSLGQGLAKNIRYF.

This clonotype was recorded at least ten times. This chain connects TRBV28 to TRBJ1-5; 8 positions agree with TRBD1. Germline V gives CDR1 MDHEN, CDR2 SYDVKM. This CDR3 has 14 amino acids. Trimming at V came to 5 bases and at J to 6 bases, leaving 6 bases not matched to a gene. CDR3 amino acids: CASSRGRGRQPQHF. The CDR3 DNA sequence: TGTGCCAGCAGTAGAGGCAGGGGGCGTCAGCCCCAGCATTTT.

V usage is TRBV6-2 or TRBV6-3 and J usage is TRBJ2-5, with no clear D. The CDR3 runs 13 residues. Germline values: CDR1 MNHEY, CDR2 SVGEGT. V lost 2 bases, J lost 2 bases, and 6 bases lay in between. CDR3 sequence reads: CASSYRRQETQYF. The CDR3 DNA follows: TGTGCCAGCAGTTACCGCAGACAAGAGACCCAGTACTTC.

This clonotype turned up a few times. The chain links TRBV10-3 to TRBJ2-7; D remains ambiguous. The CDR3 covers 12 residues. Germline loops: CDR1 ENHRY, CDR2 SYGVKD. V was pared by 7 bases and J by 1 base, with 8 bases between. This CDR3 reads CAITFGSYEQYF. CDR3 DNA sequence: TGTGCCATCACCTTTGGATCCTACGAGCAGTACTTC.